The next 10 T cell receptor beta chains were all read from a single sample in a study of technical replicates of blood from a few donors (TCRdb year 2017). Library generation was performed with the immunoSEQ multiplex PCR assay. TCRdb obtained this table from immuneACCESS and retained in-frame rearrangements with V and J assigned. These tables miss some clones; where compared with another copy, unresolved V genes account for less than half of the shortfall, and the remainder is unexplained. The sample table contains some 85,000 clones; only one count was recorded for roughly 96% of them. The biggest ten clones account for under 0.4% of the sample. The sequenced sample was T cells isolated from PBMCs. These receptors were taken from a human donor in good health.

V gene TRBV5-1 combines with J gene TRBJ2-7; the match to TRBD1 covers 9 bases. The CDR3 length is 16 residues. The junction had 6 bases not matched to a gene; V was cut back by 2 bases and J by 0 bases. Looked up from germline, CDR1 is SGHRS and CDR2 is YFSETQ. The chain's CDR3 is CASSFARTGDSYEQYF. CDR3 coding DNA: TGCGCCAGCAGCTTCGCCAGGACAGGGGACTCCTACGAGCAGTACTTC.

This clone appeared once. The chain is built from TRBV5-4 and TRBJ2-2; D is undetermined. CDR1 and CDR2 from the germline V gene are SGHNT and YYREEE (reference sequence). The V end was cut by 0 bases, the J end by 1 base, with 4 bases between. The CDR3 sequence is 14 residues long. CDR3 sequence (DNA): TGTGCCAGCAGCTTGGGAGAGAACACCGGGGAGCTGTTTTTT. Amino acids: CASSLGENTGELFF.

J is TRBJ2-5 and V is TRBV5-6; a possible D gene is TRBD2 (6 bases). The CDR3 contains 13 residues. V lost 3 bases and J 1 base, leaving 7 bases between the germline ends. Germline assignment: CDR1 SGHDT and CDR2 YYEEEE. Here the CDR3 reads CASSSGLQETQYF. The CDR3 DNA follows: TGTGCCAGCAGCTCGGGACTCCAAGAGACCCAGTACTTC.

The DNA of the CDR3 is TGTGCCAGCAGCTTTAGGGGCGGGAGGGCCGATGAGCAGTTCTTC. Encoded protein: CASSFRGGRADEQFF. This rearrangement joins TRBV5-8 to TRBJ2-1; 9 bases match TRBD2. With 2 bases clipped from V and 8 bases from J, the junction kept 8 bases outside the gene matches. The CDR3 covers 15 residues. Germline CDR1 and CDR2: SGHTS and YDEGEE.

The V gene is TRBV2, the J gene TRBJ1-4; D call uncertain. The V end lost 1 base, the J end lost 2 bases, and 5 bases lay between the germline ends. The length of the CDR3 is 14 residues. Per germline, CDR1 SNHLY and CDR2 FYNNEI. The DNA of the CDR3 is TGTGCCAGCAGTGAAGGGAGCACTAATGAAAAACTGTTTTTT. Its translation: CASSEGSTNEKLFF.

A single count supports this clone. The gene calls are TRBV27 and TRBJ2-1; TRBD2 matches at 11 bases. This CDR3 region has 15 residues. Germline V gene data show CDR1 as MNHEY and CDR2 as SMNVEV (reference sequence). J lost 9 bases, V lost 2 bases, and 6 bases had no gene match. CDR3 sequence reads: CASSLKLAGAFEQFF. CDR3 nucleotide sequence: TGTGCCAGCAGTTTAAAACTAGCGGGAGCTTTTGAGCAGTTCTTC.

V is TRBV10-2 and J is TRBJ2-5; 11 bases are shared with TRBD2. Per the germline V gene, CDR1 is WSHSY and CDR2 is SAAADI. The CDR3 extends over 16 amino acids. The V segment lost 5 bases and the J segment 3 bases; nucleotides outside the gene matches: 8. The CDR3 spells CASSSSGRASKETQYF. DNA for the CDR3: TGCGCCAGCAGTAGTAGCGGGAGGGCCAGTAAAGAGACCCAGTACTTC.

This chain connects TRBV7-2 to TRBJ1-1; D is unresolved. The germline V gene encodes CDR1 SGHTA and CDR2 FQGNSA. CDR3 length: 17 residues. V was shortened by 4 bases and J by 1 base, with 19 bases between the two germline ends. Here the CDR3 DNA reads TGTGCCAGCAGCTCTAGCCTGGGTAAAAAGGCGAACACTGAAGCTTTCTTT. It is translated as CASSSSLGKKANTEAFF.

The V and J genes are TRBV7-5 and TRBJ1-3. TRBV7-5 has pseudogene status. The length of the CDR3 is 14 residues. CDR3 sequence reads: CARSLGFSGNTIYF. The CDR3 DNA sequence: TGTGCCAGAAGCCTCGGGTTCTCTGGAAACACCATATATTTT.

J is TRBJ1-3 and V is TRBV18; D call uncertain. This CDR3 region has 15 residues. Trimming pared 2 bases from V and 0 bases from J, leaving 8 bases between. CDR1 is KGHSH, CDR2 LQKENI, per germline. CDR3 sequence reads: CASSPTVSSGNTIYF. DNA for the CDR3: TGTGCCAGCTCACCAACAGTGAGCTCTGGAAACACCATATATTTT. The whole variable domain, filled in from reference TRBV18 and TRBJ1-3, reads NAGVMQNPRHLVRRRGQEARLRCSPMKGHSHVYWYRQLPEEGLKFMVYLQKENIIDESGMPKERFSAEFPKEGPSILRIQQVVRGDSAAYFCASSPTVSSGNTIYFGEGSWLTVV.